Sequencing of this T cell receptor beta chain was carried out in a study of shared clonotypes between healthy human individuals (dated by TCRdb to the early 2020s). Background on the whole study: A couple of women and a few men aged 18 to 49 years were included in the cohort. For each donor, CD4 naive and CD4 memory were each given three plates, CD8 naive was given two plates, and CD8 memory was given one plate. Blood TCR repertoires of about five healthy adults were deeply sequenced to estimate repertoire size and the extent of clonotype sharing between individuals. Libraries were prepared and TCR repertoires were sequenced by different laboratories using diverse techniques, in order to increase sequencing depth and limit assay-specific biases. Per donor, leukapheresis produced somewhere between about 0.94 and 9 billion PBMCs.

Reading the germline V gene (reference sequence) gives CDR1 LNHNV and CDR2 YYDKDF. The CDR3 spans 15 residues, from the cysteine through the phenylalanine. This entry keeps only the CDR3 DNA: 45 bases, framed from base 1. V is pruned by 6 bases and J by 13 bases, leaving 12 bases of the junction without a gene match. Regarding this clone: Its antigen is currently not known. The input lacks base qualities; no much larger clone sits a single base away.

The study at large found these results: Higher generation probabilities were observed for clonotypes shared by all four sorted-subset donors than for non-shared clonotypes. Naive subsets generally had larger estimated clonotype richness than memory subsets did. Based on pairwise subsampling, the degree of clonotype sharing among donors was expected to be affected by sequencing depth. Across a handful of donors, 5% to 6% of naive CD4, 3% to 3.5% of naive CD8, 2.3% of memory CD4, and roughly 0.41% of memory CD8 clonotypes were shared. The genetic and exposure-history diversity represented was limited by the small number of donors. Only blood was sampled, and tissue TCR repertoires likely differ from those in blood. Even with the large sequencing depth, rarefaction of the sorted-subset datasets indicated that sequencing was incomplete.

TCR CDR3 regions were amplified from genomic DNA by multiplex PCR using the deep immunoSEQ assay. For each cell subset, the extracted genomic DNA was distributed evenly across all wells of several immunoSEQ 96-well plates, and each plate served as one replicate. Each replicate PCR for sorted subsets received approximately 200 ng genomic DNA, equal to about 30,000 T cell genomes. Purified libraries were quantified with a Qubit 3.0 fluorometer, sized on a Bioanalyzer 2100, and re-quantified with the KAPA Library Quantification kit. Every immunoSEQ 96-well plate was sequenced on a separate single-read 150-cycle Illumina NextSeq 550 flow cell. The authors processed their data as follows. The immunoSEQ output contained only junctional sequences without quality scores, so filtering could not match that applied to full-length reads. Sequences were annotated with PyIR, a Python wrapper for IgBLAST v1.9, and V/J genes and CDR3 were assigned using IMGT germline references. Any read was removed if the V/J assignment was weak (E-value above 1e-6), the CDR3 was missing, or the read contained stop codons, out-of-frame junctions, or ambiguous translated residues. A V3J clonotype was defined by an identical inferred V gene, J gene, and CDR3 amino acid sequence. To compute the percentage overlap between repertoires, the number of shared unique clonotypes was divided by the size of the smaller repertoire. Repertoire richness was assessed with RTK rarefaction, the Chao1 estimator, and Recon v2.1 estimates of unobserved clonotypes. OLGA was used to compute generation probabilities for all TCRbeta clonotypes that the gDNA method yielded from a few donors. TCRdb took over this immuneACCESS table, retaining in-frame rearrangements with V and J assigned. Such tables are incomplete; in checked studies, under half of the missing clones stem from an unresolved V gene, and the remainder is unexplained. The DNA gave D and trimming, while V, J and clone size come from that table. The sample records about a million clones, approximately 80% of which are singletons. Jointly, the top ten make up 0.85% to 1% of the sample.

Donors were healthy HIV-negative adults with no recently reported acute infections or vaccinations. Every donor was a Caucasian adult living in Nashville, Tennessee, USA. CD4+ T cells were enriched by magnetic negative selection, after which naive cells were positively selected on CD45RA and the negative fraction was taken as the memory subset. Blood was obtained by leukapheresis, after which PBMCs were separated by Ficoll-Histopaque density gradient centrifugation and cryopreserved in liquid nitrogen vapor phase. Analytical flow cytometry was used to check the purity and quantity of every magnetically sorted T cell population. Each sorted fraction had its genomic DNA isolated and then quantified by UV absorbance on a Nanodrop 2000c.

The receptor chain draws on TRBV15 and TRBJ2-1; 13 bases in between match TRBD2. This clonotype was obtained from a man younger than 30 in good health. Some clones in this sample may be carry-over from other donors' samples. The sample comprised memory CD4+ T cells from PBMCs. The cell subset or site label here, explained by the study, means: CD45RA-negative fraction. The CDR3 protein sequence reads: CATRGGLAGLGEQFF. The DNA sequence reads TGTGCCACCAGAGGGGGACTAGCGGGACTGGGTGAACAGTTCTTC.